Listed here is a single TCR beta chain. What it recognizes is unknown. The germline V and J ends were trimmed by 5 bases and 4 bases, with 17 bases remaining between them. Germline CDR1 MNHEY, CDR2 SVGAGI. The CDR3 runs to 15 residues. cDNA synthesis was performed by 5'RACE with 10-nucleotide random UMIs. MiXCR was run by TCRdb on the 5' RACE reads, yielding one entry per CDR3 protein. The sample lists fewer than 35,000 distinct CDR3 sequences; over 4% were seen once. These data belong to a study of neurological immune-mediated disorders. The unsorted libraries were prepared from 2 million PBMCs (stored at -80 C). Findings of the study overall: None of the CDR3 amino acid sequences found in expanded clones was shared across subjects. This suggests that the TCR-beta repertoires were private in all groups. Multiple sclerosis patients had less TCR clonal expansion than even healthy controls, unlike HTLV-1-associated myelopathy.

This TCR derives from a man between 18 and 35 years old in good health. Sequenced input: PBMCs. The rearrangement joins TRBV6-5 to TRBJ1-1, with no clear D. CDR3 in amino acids: CASSPPERAGTEAFF. The CDR3 nucleotides are TGTGCCAGCAGTCCTCCCGAGAGGGCGGGCACTGAAGCTTTCTTT.